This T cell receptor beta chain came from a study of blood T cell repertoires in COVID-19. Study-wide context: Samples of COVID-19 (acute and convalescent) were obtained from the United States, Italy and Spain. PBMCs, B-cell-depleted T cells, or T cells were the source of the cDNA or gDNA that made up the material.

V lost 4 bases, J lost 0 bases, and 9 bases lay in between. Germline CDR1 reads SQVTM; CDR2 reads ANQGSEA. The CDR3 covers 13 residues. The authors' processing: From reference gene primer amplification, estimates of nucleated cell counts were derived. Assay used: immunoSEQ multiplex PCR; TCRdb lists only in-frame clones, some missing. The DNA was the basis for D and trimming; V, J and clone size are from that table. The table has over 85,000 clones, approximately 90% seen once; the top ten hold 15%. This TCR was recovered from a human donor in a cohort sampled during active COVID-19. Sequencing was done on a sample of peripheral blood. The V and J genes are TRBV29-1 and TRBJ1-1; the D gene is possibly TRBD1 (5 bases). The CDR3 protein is CSVGPGLNTEAFF. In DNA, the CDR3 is TGCAGCGTTGGTCCAGGGCTGAACACTGAAGCTTTCTTT.